This TCR beta chain derives from a study of OX40 agonist ivuxolimab in advanced cancers. Overall study: Those enrolled were around 87% male, with a mean age of 60 years and ages from roughly 20 to 85.

V shed 4 bases and J shed 0 bases, with 6 bases lying between them. This CDR3 contains 13 residues. CDR1 is SGHNT and CDR2 is YENEEA in the germline V gene. Only in-frame clones appear in the TCRdb table, and some are missing; sequencing was by immunoSEQ multiplex PCR. The repertoire holds approximately 68,000 clones, with 88% as singletons. This sequence was found in an adult with an advanced solid tumor such as melanoma, head and neck, liver or kidney cancer. The chain links TRBV11-3 to TRBJ1-1; unclear D gene. The sample was CD4+ or CD8+ T cells sorted from blood, taken in a trial of the OX40 agonist ivuxolimab. This chain's CDR3 is CASSSKVNTEAFF. The DNA of the CDR3 is TGTGCCAGCAGCTCAAAAGTGAACACTGAAGCTTTCTTT.